One and the same sample provided the 32 T cell receptor beta chains below, sequenced in a study of shared T cell receptors in the human thymus. Sequencing used immunoSEQ multiplex PCR; TCRdb keeps in-frame clones, though not all of them. The data show about 660,000 clones, approximately 87% seen once. The same sample was also studied in work on human thymus T cells.

The sample taken for sequencing was thymocytes. These receptors all stem from a boy under two years old with a congenital heart defect.

J is TRBJ2-1 and V is TRBV4-3; 7 positions match TRBD1. Germline V lookup: CDR1 LGHNA, CDR2 YSLEER. V was clipped by 4 bases and J by 2 bases; unmatched bases: 8. CDR3 length: 16 residues. CDR3 sequence: CASSPARGQAYNEQFF. The DNA of the CDR3 is TGCGCCAGCAGCCCGGCAAGAGGACAGGCCTACAATGAGCAGTTCTTC.

Here the CDR3 DNA reads TGTGCCAGTAAGCGCGCCGGGACTAACACTGAAGCTTTCTTT. As protein: CASKRAGTNTEAFF. The rearrangement links TRBV19 to TRBJ1-1; D perhaps matches TRBD1 (5 bases). The germline V gene has CDR1 LNHDA and CDR2 SQIVND (reference sequence). The V gene lost 7 bases and the J gene lost 2 bases, with 14 bases spanning the gap. CDR3 length: 14 residues.

The gene calls are TRBV5-1 and TRBJ2-7, with 14 bases aligning to TRBD2. V lost 6 bases and J lost 5; bases outside the gene matches: 13. This CDR3 contains 17 residues. Germline-derived CDR1 and CDR2 are SGHRS and YFSETQ. This CDR3 is CASTRGGTSGRRDEQYF. CDR3 coding DNA: TGCGCCAGCACCCGGGGTGGGACTAGCGGGAGAAGGGACGAGCAGTACTTC.

This clone was observed a handful of times. The chain carries TRBV5-1 and TRBJ2-5, with D possibly being TRBD2 (7 bases). The germline V and J ends were trimmed by 0 bases and 4 bases, with 16 bases remaining between them. From germline, CDR1 is SGHRS and CDR2 YFSETQ. The CDR3 totals 16 residues. The CDR3 protein is CASSLGGASGTETQYF. The CDR3 nucleotides read TGCGCCAGCAGCTTGGGGGGGGCTAGCGGAACAGAGACCCAGTACTTC.

The V call is TRBV9, the J call TRBJ1-1, with no clear D. Trimming removed 0 bases at V and 2 bases at J, with 11 bases between. Germline CDR1 reads SGDLS; CDR2 reads YYNGEE. The CDR3 spans 15 residues. As DNA, the CDR3 is TGTGCCAGCAGCGTAGAGGCGGGGAGAAACACTGAAGCTTTCTTT. Its protein is CASSVEAGRNTEAFF.

The chain links TRBV2 to TRBJ2-7; 7 bases map to TRBD1. The ends lost 6 bases at V and 0 bases at J; junction bases unmatched: 11. Looked up from germline, CDR1 is SNHLY and CDR2 is FYNNEI. This CDR3 contains 16 residues. CDR3 nucleotide sequence: TGTGCCAGCAGAGAAACAGGGGAGTGGGTCTCCTACGAGCAGTACTTC. Amino acid sequence: CASRETGEWVSYEQYF.

This clone was counted only a few times. The rearrangement joins TRBV6-5 to TRBJ2-2, with 11 bases matching TRBD1. CDR1 and CDR2 from the germline V gene are MNHEY and SVGAGI. The J segment lost 5 bases and the V segment lost 6 bases, leaving 5 bases of the junction unmatched. This CDR3 has 15 residues. CDR3 DNA sequence: TGTGCCAGCAGGGGACAGGGGGAGGAGACCGGGGAGCTGTTTTTT. Its translation: CASRGQGEETGELFF.

CDR3 coding DNA: TGTGCCAGTAGGCGGGGACTAGCGGGTGGCACCGGGGAGCTGTTTTTT. This encodes CASRRGLAGGTGELFF. The chain carries TRBV19 and TRBJ2-2, with TRBD2 matching over 12 bases. V lost 6 bases, J lost 4 bases, and 6 bases stayed unmatched. CDR3 length equals 16 residues. Germline-derived CDR1 and CDR2 are LNHDA and SQIVND (reference sequence).

This chain connects TRBV19 to TRBJ1-2; 9 bases map to TRBD1. This CDR3 comprises 17 residues. The J segment lost 4 bases and the V segment lost 4 bases, leaving 13 bases of the junction unmatched. Germline CDR1 LNHDA, CDR2 SQIVND (reference sequence). CDR3 DNA: TGTGCCAGTAGTAAACAACACCGGGACAGGGTTCTCTATGGCTACACCTTC. It specifies CASSKQHRDRVLYGYTF. The complete variable domain, with remaining parts taken from reference TRBV19 and TRBJ1-2, reads DGGITQSPKYLFRKEGQNVTLSCEQNLNHDAMYWYRQDPGQGLRLIYYSQIVNDFQKGDIAEGYSVSREKKESFPLTVTSAQKNPTAFYLCASSKQHRDRVLYGYTFGSGTRLTVV.

The chain couples TRBV27 to TRBJ2-1; maybe TRBD2 (6 bases). The CDR3 length is 18 residues. V was pared by 1 base and J by 7 bases, with 23 bases between. CDR1 and CDR2 from the germline V gene are MNHEY and SMNVEV (reference sequence). In DNA form, the CDR3 reads TGTGCCAGCAGTTTATTGTCAAGCGGGTCGAGTACGGAGAATGAGCAGTTCTTC. Amino acids: CASSLLSSGSSTENEQFF.

The CDR3 sequence: CASSPTSGRPNEQFF. CDR3 in DNA: TGTGCCAGCTCCCCCACTAGCGGGAGGCCCAATGAGCAGTTCTTC. The chain uses TRBV18 and TRBJ2-1; 12 bases align to TRBD2. J was trimmed by 6 bases and V by 6 bases; bases with no gene match: 6. This CDR3 contains 15 residues. Germline values: CDR1 KGHSH, CDR2 LQKENI.

The genes are TRBV2 and TRBJ2-7, with unresolved D. The germline gives CDR1 SNHLY, CDR2 FYNNEI. V lost 7 bases and J lost 5, with 12 bases in between. The CDR3 runs to 12 residues. CDR3 sequence (DNA): TGTGCCAGCACATCTCAGGCTGACGAGCAGTACTTC. Protein product: CASTSQADEQYF.

The V and J genes are TRBV5-4 and TRBJ1-1; D is unclear. Deletions cut 3 bases from V and 5 bases from J, with 11 bases between. CDR1 and CDR2 (germline): SGHNT, YYREEE (reference sequence). This CDR3 spans 13 amino acids. The CDR3 nucleotides read TGTGCCAGCAGCTCCGGCGGTGAAACTGAAGCTTTCTTT. It specifies CASSSGGETEAFF.

This clone occurred a few times. This sequence joins TRBV5-4 and TRBJ2-2; TRBD1 matches at 10 bases. This CDR3 spans 14 amino acids. V trimming: 4 bases; J trimming: 4 bases; junction bases outside the gene matches: 1. Germline V CDR1 and CDR2: SGHNT, YYREEE (reference sequence). The CDR3 loop reads CASSRTGGTGELFF. The CDR3 DNA is TGTGCCAGCAGCCGGACAGGGGGCACCGGGGAGCTGTTTTTT.

The V and J genes are TRBV5-8 and TRBJ2-7, with TRBD2 matching over 15 bases. The CDR3 spans 17 residues. V lost 3 bases and J lost 0; bases outside the gene matches: 4. The germline CDR1 and CDR2 sequences are SGHTS and YDEGEE. The CDR3 reads CASSWTSGRAFSYEQYF. The CDR3, as DNA: TGTGCCAGCAGCTGGACTAGCGGGAGGGCCTTCTCCTACGAGCAGTACTTC. Based on the CDR3 plus reference TRBV5-8 and TRBJ2-7, the full variable domain is EAGVTQSPTHLIKTRGQQATLRCSPISGHTSVYWYQQALGLGLQFLLWYDEGEERNRGNFPPRFSGRQFPNYSSELNVNALELEDSALYLCASSWTSGRAFSYEQYFGPGTRLTVT.

The chain employs TRBV5-1 and TRBJ2-3; D not certain. Trimming left V 6 bases short and J 4 bases short, with 18 bases between. CDR3 length equals 15 residues. Germline loops: CDR1 SGHRS, CDR2 YFSETQ. CDR3 DNA sequence: TGCGCCAGCACCCTCCGATCTTCAGTGGCAGATACGCAGTATTTT. Translation: CASTLRSSVADTQYF.

This clone was recorded a few times. The chain uses TRBV11-2 and TRBJ1-1; no firm D call. The germline V and J ends were trimmed by 3 bases and 1 base, with 6 bases remaining between them. The CDR3 runs to 13 residues. Germline V gene sequence: CDR1 SGHAT, CDR2 FQNNGV. The CDR3: CASSFPGNTEAFF. The DNA of the CDR3 is TGTGCCAGCAGCTTTCCAGGGAACACTGAAGCTTTCTTT.

The chain employs TRBV2 and TRBJ1-1; TRBD1 is a possible D gene (5 bases). This CDR3 contains 17 residues. Trimming took off 0 bases at V and 0 bases at J, with 14 bases between the two ends. Per germline, CDR1 SNHLY and CDR2 FYNNEI. CDR3 loop: CASSEAPREGMNTEAFF. In DNA form, the CDR3 reads TGTGCCAGCAGTGAAGCCCCCAGGGAGGGCATGAACACTGAAGCTTTCTTT.

This rearrangement joins TRBV4-1 to TRBJ2-1; 10 bases fit TRBD1. The V and J ends lost 4 bases and 4 bases, in that order; junction bases with no gene match: 10. Germline lookup yields CDR1 MGHRA and CDR2 YSYEKL. This CDR3 is built from 17 residues. The CDR3 nucleotides read TGCGCCAGCAGCCTCACCCCCCGGGACAGGGGATACAATGAGCAGTTCTTC. Encoded protein: CASSLTPRDRGYNEQFF.

The chain joins TRBV19 to TRBJ2-2; no reliable D call. The ends were cut back, 6 bases at V and 0 bases at J, with 14 bases in the middle. CDR1 and CDR2 from the germline V gene are LNHDA and SQIVND (reference sequence). The CDR3 has 16 residues. CDR3 nucleotide sequence: TGTGCCAGTAGACTACTGGCCGATACGAACACCGGGGAGCTGTTTTTT. Protein product: CASRLLADTNTGELFF.

V usage is TRBV12-5 and J usage is TRBJ2-3; possibly TRBD1 for D (5 bases). Germline V gene lookup returns CDR1 LGHNT and CDR2 FRNRAP. There are 14 residues in the CDR3. V lost 6 bases to trimming and J lost 0 bases, with 10 bases between them. The CDR3 coding sequence is TGTGCTAGTGGGCGACAGTCTAGCACAGATACGCAGTATTTT. Protein sequence: CASGRQSSTDTQYF.

Remarks on this clone: Other nucleotide sequences in the sample specify the same CDR3. J is TRBJ2-3 and V is TRBV29-1; 8 bases are a match to TRBD2. J was trimmed by 1 base and V by 2 bases; bases with no gene match: 14. CDR3 length equals 18 residues. Germline values: CDR1 SQVTM, CDR2 ANQGSEA. This chain's CDR3 is CSVEIKTIGGDRTDTQYF. The CDR3 bases are TGCAGCGTTGAAATAAAAACAATCGGGGGGGATCGCACAGATACGCAGTATTTT.

This clone came up once. The sample holds other DNA sequences that translate to the same CDR3. DNA of the CDR3: TGTGCCAGCAGCTCCGGACAGCCTAATTCACCCCTCCACTTT. It specifies CASSSGQPNSPLHF. The chain uses TRBV6-5 and TRBJ1-6, with D perhaps matching TRBD1 (6 bases). The germline V and J ends were trimmed by 6 bases and 6 bases, with 12 bases remaining between them. The CDR3 extends over 14 amino acids. The germline gives CDR1 MNHEY, CDR2 SVGAGI.

The genes are TRBV5-1 and TRBJ2-2; D is perhaps TRBD2 (6 bases). CDR1 SGHRS and CDR2 YFSETQ come from the germline V gene. V lost 4 bases, J lost 4 bases, and 14 bases lay in between. This CDR3 region has 15 residues. The CDR3 sequence is CASSLSGTRTGELFF. The DNA for the CDR3 is TGCGCCAGCAGCCTTAGCGGAACCCGCACCGGGGAGCTGTTTTTT.

V gene TRBV6-5 combines with J gene TRBJ2-5, with unresolved D. V was cut by 8 bases and J by 4 bases, with 8 bases left in between. The CDR3 runs 11 residues. Germline lookup yields CDR1 MNHEY and CDR2 SVGAGI. The CDR3, as DNA: TGTGCCAGCGGTTTTAGAGAGACCCAGTACTTC. Residues: CASGFRETQYF.

The chain employs TRBV7-8 and TRBJ1-2; D is possibly TRBD1 (6 bases). This CDR3 spans 17 amino acids. V was cut by 4 bases and J by 2 bases, with 20 bases left in between. In germline, CDR1 is SGHVS, CDR2 FQNEAQ. CDR3: CASSSLPRDNRNYGYTF. CDR3 sequence (DNA): TGTGCCAGCAGCTCCCTGCCCCGGGACAACCGGAACTATGGCTACACCTTC.

This chain links TRBV7-2 with TRBJ2-3; no reliable D call. Germline loops: CDR1 SGHTA, CDR2 FQGNSA. V lost 5 bases and J 0 bases, leaving 15 bases between the germline ends. The CDR3 spans 16 residues. The DNA of the CDR3 is TGTGCCAGCAGCGCTTCTAGTTCAGCTAGCACAGATACGCAGTATTTT. It yields the protein CASSASSSASTDTQYF.

This clone was recorded once. V and J are TRBV28 and TRBJ1-2; D remains ambiguous. The CDR3 loop spans 14 amino acids. Germline CDR1 MDHEN, CDR2 SYDVKM. V lost 7 bases and J 5 bases, leaving 17 bases between the germline ends. The CDR3 DNA reads as TGTGCCAGCACTCCGGGAGGTACTGATTATGGCTACACCTTC. This sequence encodes CASTPGGTDYGYTF.

The J gene is TRBJ2-3, the V gene TRBV9, with 7 bases identical to TRBD2. This CDR3 region has 16 residues. Losses at the gene ends were 0 bases for V and 2 bases for J; bases not matched to a gene: 6. CDR1 and CDR2 (germline): SGDLS, YYNGEE. The CDR3 DNA reads as TGTGCCAGCAGCGTAGTTGAGCGGGGCGACACAGATACGCAGTATTTT. This codes for CASSVVERGDTDTQYF.

The chain is built from TRBV7-2 and TRBJ2-7; 9 bases are shared with TRBD1. The CDR3 length is 14 residues. With V trimmed by 6 bases and J by 5 bases, 8 bases remained unmatched. Germline CDR1 is SGHTA and CDR2 is FQGNSA. CDR3 DNA: TGTGCCAGCAGACACGGACAGGGGACACACGAGCAGTACTTC. Encoded protein: CASRHGQGTHEQYF.

CDR3 sequence: CASTPGQGGYGYTF. The CDR3 bases are TGTGCCAGCACCCCAGGACAGGGGGGTTATGGCTACACCTTC. The chain has TRBV27 and TRBJ1-2, with TRBD1 matching 10 bases. The germline CDR1 and CDR2 sequences are MNHEY and SMNVEV (reference sequence). This CDR3 has 14 residues. Unmatched junction bases numbered 7, after V lost 7 bases and J lost 5 bases.

This chain joins TRBV2 and TRBJ2-1, with 10 positions matching TRBD2. The V and J ends lost 7 bases and 0 bases, in that order; junction bases with no gene match: 6. This CDR3 contains 16 residues. The germline V gene has CDR1 SNHLY and CDR2 FYNNEI. The DNA for the CDR3 is TGTGCCAGCATTAGCGGGGGGCCCCTCTCCTACAATGAGCAGTTCTTC. Amino acids: CASISGGPLSYNEQFF.